Listed below are T cell receptor beta chains from one sample, sequenced in a study of T cell responses to AZD1222 COVID-19 vaccine. Clones were read by immunoSEQ multiplex PCR, and TCRdb kept only the in-frame ones, dropping some. The sample holds over 110,000 clones, over 75% seen once. Source: peripheral blood, taken on day 0 of AZD1222 vaccination. These TCRs come from an adult in good health. CDR3s include the opening cysteine and the closing phenylalanine or tryptophan. A D gene is named only where the DNA matches it firmly. Clone size is stated in some rows and not others, as once, few, many or a class when expanded.

j_gene	d_gene	abundance	v_gene	CDR3aa	CDR3nt
TRBJ2-3	.	.	TRBV7-2	CASSLVVAGTDTQYF	TGTGCCAGCAGCTTAGTCGTAGCGGGCACAGATACGCAGTATTTT
TRBJ1-1	.	.	TRBV13	CASSLVRGPPVNTEAFF	TGTGCCAGCAGCTTAGTGCGGGGACCGCCCGTGAACACTGAAGCTTTCTTT
TRBJ1-5	TRBD1	.	TRBV4-1	CASSHRTGEGLGQPQHF	TGCGCCAGCAGCCACCGGACAGGGGAGGGTTTAGGTCAGCCCCAGCATTTT
TRBJ2-3	TRBD2	.	TRBV18	CASSTTSGNADTQYF	TGTGCCAGCTCAACAACTAGCGGGAACGCAGATACGCAGTATTTT
TRBJ1-5	.	.	TRBV2	CASRTQGNSNQPQHF	TGTGCCAGCAGGACACAGGGTAATAGCAATCAGCCCCAGCATTTT
TRBJ2-7	.	.	TRBV16	CASTLTSGKTYEQYF	TGTGCCAGCACCCTGACGTCGGGGAAGACATACGAGCAGTACTTC
TRBJ2-7	.	.	TRBV7-9	CASSLAGDPYEQYF	TGTGCCAGCAGCTTAGCTGGCGATCCCTACGAGCAGTACTTC
TRBJ1-6	.	.	TRBV6-5	CASSYSQPYNSPLHF	TGTGCCAGCAGTTACTCGCAACCTTATAATTCACCCCTCCACTTT
TRBJ2-1	TRBD2	.	TRBV4-2	CASSQELAGGLREQFF	TGTGCCAGCAGCCAAGAACTAGCGGGGGGGCTACGGGAGCAGTTCTTC
TRBJ1-5	TRBD1	.	TRBV27	CASSSQNRGQPQHF	TGTGCCAGCAGTTCCCAGAACAGGGGTCAGCCCCAGCATTTT
TRBJ2-1	.	.	TRBV11-3	CASSALSGVEQFF	TGTGCCAGCAGCGCCCTTTCGGGGGTTGAGCAGTTCTTC
TRBJ2-7	TRBD2	.	TRBV27	CASSLHFQLAGGPYEQYF	TGTGCCAGCAGTTTGCATTTTCAGCTCGCGGGAGGGCCCTACGAGCAGTACTTC
TRBJ1-2	.	.	TRBV10-3	CAINTGSGGNGYTF	TGTGCCATCAATACGGGGTCCGGAGGGAATGGCTACACCTTC
TRBJ1-1	.	.	TRBV19	CASSTDSNTEAFF	TGTGCCAGTAGTACGGACAGCAACACTGAAGCTTTCTTT
TRBJ2-6	.	.	TRBV10-2	CASSGSRDAGANVLTF	TGCGCCAGCAGTGGCTCGCGGGATGCTGGGGCCAACGTCCTGACTTTC
TRBJ1-2	.	.	TRBV25-1	CASSESLGGYGYTF	TGTGCCAGCAGTGAATCGTTAGGGGGCTATGGCTACACCTTC
TRBJ2-3	.	.	TRBV30	CAWSELTEGDTQYF	TGTGCCTGGAGTGAACTCACGGAGGGGGATACGCAGTATTTT
TRBJ1-4	.	.	TRBV4-1	CASSQTPGATNEKLFF	TGCGCCAGCAGCCAGACGCCTGGAGCAACTAATGAAAAACTGTTTTTT
TRBJ1-2	TRBD1	.	TRBV30	CAWTGQGNFYGYTF	TGTGCCTGGACCGGACAGGGCAACTTCTATGGCTACACCTTC
TRBJ1-2	.	.	TRBV4-1	CASSQERFNYGYTF	TGCGCCAGCAGCCAAGAACGTTTTAACTATGGCTACACCTTC
TRBJ1-4	.	.	TRBV18	CASSPGISEKLFF	TGTGCCAGCTCACCAGGGATTAGTGAAAAACTGTTTTTT
TRBJ2-3	TRBD2	.	TRBV29-1	CSARTSGRVDTQYF	TGCAGCGCCAGAACTAGCGGGAGGGTAGATACGCAGTATTTT
TRBJ1-1	.	.	TRBV6-6	CASSYGANEAFF	TGTGCCAGCAGTTACGGGGCCAACGAAGCTTTCTTT
TRBJ2-1	.	.	TRBV12-3/TRBV12-4	CASTIFDEQFF	TGTGCCAGCACTATATTCGATGAGCAGTTCTTC
TRBJ1-5	.	.	TRBV6-1	CASSEPKGRGMAQPQHF	TGTGCCAGCAGTGAACCGAAGGGACGGGGAATGGCTCAGCCCCAGCATTTT
TRBJ1-1	TRBD1	few	TRBV28	CASSLGLGQRGAFF	TGTGCCAGCAGTTTAGGGTTGGGACAGAGAGGAGCTTTCTTT
TRBJ2-3	TRBD1	.	TRBV19	CASSGGQGLGTQYF	TGTGCCAGTAGTGGGGGACAGGGGTTAGGTACGCAGTATTTT
TRBJ1-2	.	.	TRBV28	CASSLSGARYGYTF	TGTGCCAGCAGTTTATCCGGGGCGAGGTATGGCTACACCTTC
TRBJ1-5	.	.	TRBV7-2	CASSLRAGEGGQPQHF	TGTGCCAGCAGCTTAAGGGCAGGGGAAGGGGGTCAGCCCCAGCATTTT
TRBJ1-3	.	.	TRBV19	CASSMDGFSGNTIYF	TGTGCCAGTAGTATGGACGGATTCTCTGGAAACACCATATATTTT
TRBJ1-5	.	.	TRBV30	CAWKAKGSNQPQHF	TGTGCCTGGAAGGCCAAGGGATCTAATCAGCCCCAGCATTTT
TRBJ2-5	.	.	TRBV3-1/TRBV3-2	CASSHGISQVQETQYF	TGTGCCAGCAGCCACGGGATCAGCCAGGTCCAAGAGACCCAGTACTTC
TRBJ2-1	TRBD2	.	TRBV5-4	CATVAGAYNEQFF	TGTGCCACCGTAGCGGGAGCCTACAATGAGCAGTTCTTC
TRBJ1-1	.	.	TRBV18	CASSRGGLVMNTEAFF	TGTGCCAGCTCAAGGGGGGGGCTCGTTATGAACACTGAAGCTTTCTTT
TRBJ1-2	.	few	TRBV3-1/TRBV3-2	CASSQEVGGYYGYTF	TGTGCCAGCAGCCAAGAGGTAGGGGGGTATTATGGCTACACCTTC
TRBJ1-5	.	.	TRBV7-2	CASSTRGDQPQHF	TGTGCCAGCAGCACGCGGGGGGATCAGCCCCAGCATTTT
TRBJ2-7	TRBD1	.	TRBV14	CASSRPRGQGSYEQYF	TGTGCCAGCAGCCGTCCCCGGGGACAGGGTTCCTACGAGCAGTACTTC
TRBJ1-2	.	.	TRBV5-1	CASSYETGTRTTCTF	TGCGCCAGCAGCTACGAGACCGGGACACGGACCACTTGCACCTTC
TRBJ2-7	.	.	TRBV2	CASSGIEDYEQYF	TGTGCCAGCAGTGGGATCGAGGACTACGAGCAGTACTTC
TRBJ1-1	TRBD1	.	TRBV4-2	CASSQARTGGTEAFF	TGTGCCAGCAGCCAAGCTAGAACAGGGGGGACTGAAGCTTTCTTT
TRBJ1-4	.	once	TRBV5-6	CASSQLTNEKLFF	TGTGCCAGCAGCCAGCTAACTAATGAAAAACTGTTTTTT
TRBJ1-1	.	.	TRBV11-2	CASSLRGLNTEAFF	TGTGCCAGCAGCTTAAGAGGGTTGAACACTGAAGCTTTCTTT
TRBJ2-1	.	.	TRBV7-6	CASSARRGADNEQFF	TGTGCCAGCAGCGCCCGGAGGGGTGCGGACAATGAGCAGTTCTTC
TRBJ2-1	TRBD2	.	TRBV7-9	CASSLDGGRAHEQFF	TGTGCCAGCAGCTTAGACGGCGGGAGGGCCCATGAGCAGTTCTTC
TRBJ2-2	TRBD2	.	TRBV25-1	CASSLAGSNTGELFF	TGTGCCAGCAGTTTAGCGGGGTCGAACACCGGGGAGCTGTTTTTT
TRBJ1-3	.	.	TRBV7-2	CASSPRGSGAGNTIYF	TGTGCCAGCAGCCCTCGGGGGTCCGGGGCTGGAAACACCATATATTTT
TRBJ1-3	.	.	TRBV30	CAWSVRPGSRGNTIYF	TGTGCCTGGAGTGTTAGACCGGGCTCCCGGGGAAACACCATATATTTT
TRBJ1-2	.	.	TRBV3-1/TRBV3-2	CASSQKTALGGYTF	TGTGCCAGCAGCCAAAAGACGGCCCTGGGGGGCTACACCTTC
TRBJ1-4	TRBD1	.	TRBV5-1	CASSADRGLFEKLFF	TGCGCCAGCAGCGCGGACAGGGGGTTATTTGAAAAACTGTTTTTT
TRBJ2-7	TRBD1	.	TRBV5-1	CASSFGTGAYEQYF	TGCGCCAGCAGCTTTGGGACAGGGGCCTACGAGCAGTACTTC
TRBJ2-3	TRBD2	.	TRBV7-7	CASSLAGLATDTQYF	TGTGCCAGCAGCTTAGCAGGACTAGCCACAGATACGCAGTATTTT
TRBJ2-1	TRBD2	.	TRBV5-1	CASRTLDSGGNEQFF	TGCGCCAGCAGAACCCTGGACTCGGGGGGGAATGAGCAGTTCTTC
TRBJ2-5	TRBD2	once	TRBV7-7	CASSVGLAESQETQYF	TGTGCCAGCAGCGTCGGACTAGCGGAGTCACAAGAGACCCAGTACTTC
TRBJ2-6	.	.	TRBV13	CASSSRHGSGANVLTF	TGTGCCAGCAGCTCCCGTCACGGCTCTGGGGCCAACGTCCTGACTTTC
TRBJ2-1	.	once	TRBV5-1	CASSRGDLSNEQFF	TGCGCCAGCAGCCGAGGGGACTTGAGCAATGAGCAGTTCTTC
TRBJ1-6	TRBD1	once	TRBV28	CASSLRRRGESPLHF	TGTGCCAGCAGTTTACGCCGCAGGGGGGAATCACCCCTCCACTTT
TRBJ1-6	.	.	TRBV3-1/TRBV3-2	CASSQAAGHSPLHF	TGTGCCAGCAGCCAAGCCGCAGGCCATTCACCCCTCCACTTT
TRBJ2-2	.	once	TRBV2	CASRGRSQELFF	TGTGCCAGCAGGGGGCGGAGTCAGGAGCTGTTTTTT